Reported below is one T cell receptor (beta chain). As yet, its antigen is unknown. TRB was amplified from approximately 230 ng of peripheral blood genomic DNA per sample. This CDR3 comprises 14 residues. Germline V gene lookup returns CDR1 SGHRS and CDR2 YFSETQ. The data derive from a study of T cell clusters in autoimmune cytopenias. TRB was amplified by touch-down multiplex PCR, primer pools A and B combined. Each CDR3 protein gets one entry in TCRdb, which reprocessed the multiplex PCR reads and gives no DNA. The sample has 8,000 to 9,500 distinct CDR3 sequences. Regarding the study as a whole: Exclusive TRB clusters were 2.5 to 3.5-fold more numerous in healthy donors than in active autoimmune hepatitis. Primary autoimmune cytopenia patients appeared to lack physiological T cell clusters present in healthy donors. TRB repertoire shifts in secondary cytopenia and chronic lymphocytic leukemia mostly reflected lymphoma, not autoimmunity. Comparing secondary cytopenia with chronic lymphocytic leukemia showed no cluster-lack signature, apparently masked by lymphoma repertoire.

The rearrangement uses TRBV5-1 and TRBJ2-7; the D call of TRBD1 rests on TCRdb alone, since no DNA is present to check it. The source is a human donor with an autoimmune cytopenia or autoimmune hepatitis (not recorded which). The specimen was peripheral blood. The CDR3 region is CASSEGQSSYEQYF.